The present T cell receptor beta chain was sequenced within a study of blood T cell repertoires in COVID-19. About the research overall: PBMCs, B-cell-depleted T cells, or T cells were the source of the cDNA or gDNA that made up the material.

The V segment lost 3 bases and the J segment 0 bases; nucleotides outside the gene matches: 3. Germline CDR1 and CDR2: SGDLS and YYNGEE. The CDR3 covers 15 residues. Per the authors' pipeline: Estimation of nucleated cell counts relied on the amplification of reference gene primers. Libraries were prepared by immunoSEQ multiplex PCR; TCRdb keeps only in-frame clonotypes and omits some of them. The V and J calls and the clone size are those of that table, but D and trimming were determined from the DNA. Found here are around 200,000 clones, around nine tenths of them singletons; the top ten hold 5.5% to 7.5%.

The TCR originated in a man aged 60-69 years who had recovered from COVID-19. The chain is built from TRBV9 and TRBJ2-3; 8 nucleotides align to TRBD2. Sequences were obtained from peripheral blood. Here the CDR3 DNA reads TGTGCCAGCAGCGCAGGACTAGCTAGCACAGATACGCAGTATTTT. Its protein is CASSAGLASTDTQYF. The whole variable domain, filled in from reference TRBV9 and TRBJ2-3, reads DSGVTQTPKHLITATGQRVTLRCSPRSGDLSVYWYQQSLDQGLQFLIQYYNGEERAKGNILERFSAQQFPDLHSELNLSSLELGDSALYFCASSAGLASTDTQYFGPGTRLTVL.